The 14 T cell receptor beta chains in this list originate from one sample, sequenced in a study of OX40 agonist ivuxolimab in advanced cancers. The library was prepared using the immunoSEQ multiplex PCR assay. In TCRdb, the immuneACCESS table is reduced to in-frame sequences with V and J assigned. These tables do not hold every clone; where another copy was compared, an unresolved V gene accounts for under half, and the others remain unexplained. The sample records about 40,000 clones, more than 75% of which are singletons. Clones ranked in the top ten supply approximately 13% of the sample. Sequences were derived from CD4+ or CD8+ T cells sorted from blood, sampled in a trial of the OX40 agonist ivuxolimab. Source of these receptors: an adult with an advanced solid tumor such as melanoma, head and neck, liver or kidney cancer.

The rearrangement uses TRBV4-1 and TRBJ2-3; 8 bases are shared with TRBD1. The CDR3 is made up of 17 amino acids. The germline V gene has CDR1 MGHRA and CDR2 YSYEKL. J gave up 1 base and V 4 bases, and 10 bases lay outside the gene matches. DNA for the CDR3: TGCGCCAGCAGCCCCCCTTACCTGGACAGGGGCACAGATACGCAGTATTTT. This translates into CASSPPYLDRGTDTQYF.

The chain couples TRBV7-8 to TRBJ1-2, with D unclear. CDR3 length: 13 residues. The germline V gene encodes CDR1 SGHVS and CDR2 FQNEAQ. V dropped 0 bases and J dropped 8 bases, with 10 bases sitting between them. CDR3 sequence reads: CASSLAGYSGYTF. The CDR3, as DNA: TGTGCCAGCAGCTTAGCGGGGTATTCGGGCTACACCTTC. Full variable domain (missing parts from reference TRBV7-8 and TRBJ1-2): GAGVSQSPRYKVAKRGQDVALRCDPISGHVSLFWYQQALGQGPEFLTYFQNEAQLDKSGLPSDRFFAERPEGSVSTLKIQRTQQEDSAVYLCASSLAGYSGYTFGSGTRLTVV.

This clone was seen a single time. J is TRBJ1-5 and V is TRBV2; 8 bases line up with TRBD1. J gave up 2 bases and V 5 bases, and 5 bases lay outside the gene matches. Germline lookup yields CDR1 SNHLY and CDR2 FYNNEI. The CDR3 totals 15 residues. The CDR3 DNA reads TGTGCCAGCAGTCCCCCGGACAGGGGCAATCAGCCCCAGCATTTT. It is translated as CASSPPDRGNQPQHF.

The CDR3 loop reads CASSADPSNQPQHF. The CDR3 nucleotides are TGCGCCAGCAGTGCAGACCCAAGCAATCAGCCCCAGCATTTT. V usage is TRBV5-1 and J usage is TRBJ1-5; D gene unclear. V was pared by 5 bases and J by 1 base, with 10 bases between. Germline V gene lookup returns CDR1 SGHRS and CDR2 YFSETQ. The CDR3 has 14 amino acids.

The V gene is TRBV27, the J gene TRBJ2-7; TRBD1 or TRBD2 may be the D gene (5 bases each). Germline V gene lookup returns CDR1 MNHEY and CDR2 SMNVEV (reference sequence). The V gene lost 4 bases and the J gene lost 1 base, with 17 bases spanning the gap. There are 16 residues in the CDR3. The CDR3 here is CASSSALGPLSYEQYF. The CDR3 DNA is TGTGCCAGCAGTTCTGCGCTGGGACCTTTATCCTACGAGCAGTACTTC.

The CDR3 region is CSVTLAGVHTYNEQFF. CDR3 in DNA: TGCAGCGTGACACTAGCGGGGGTACACACCTACAATGAGCAGTTCTTC. The chain combines TRBV29-1 with TRBJ2-1; 11 bases are shared with TRBD2. With 6 bases clipped from V and 2 bases from J, the junction kept 9 bases outside the gene matches. Germline V lookup: CDR1 SQVTM, CDR2 ANQGSEA. The length of the CDR3 is 16 residues.

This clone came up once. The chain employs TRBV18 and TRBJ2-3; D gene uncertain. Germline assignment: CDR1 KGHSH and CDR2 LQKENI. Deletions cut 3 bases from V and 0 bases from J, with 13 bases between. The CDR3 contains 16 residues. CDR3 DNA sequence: TGTGCCAGCTCACCGCGGCTGACTCTGAGCACAGATACGCAGTATTTT. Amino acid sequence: CASSPRLTLSTDTQYF.

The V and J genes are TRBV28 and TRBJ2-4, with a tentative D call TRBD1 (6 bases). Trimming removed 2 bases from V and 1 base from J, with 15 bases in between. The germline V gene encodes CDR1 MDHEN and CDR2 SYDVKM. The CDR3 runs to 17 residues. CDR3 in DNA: TGTGCCAGCAGTTTACTGACAGGACGGTACGCCAAAAACATTCAGTACTTC. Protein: CASSLLTGRYAKNIQYF.

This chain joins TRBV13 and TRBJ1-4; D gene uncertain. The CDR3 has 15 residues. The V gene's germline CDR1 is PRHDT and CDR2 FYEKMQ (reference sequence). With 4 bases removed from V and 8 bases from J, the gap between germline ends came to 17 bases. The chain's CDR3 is CASSSILGSREKLFF. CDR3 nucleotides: TGTGCCAGCAGCTCAATACTCGGGAGCCGAGAAAAACTGTTTTTT.

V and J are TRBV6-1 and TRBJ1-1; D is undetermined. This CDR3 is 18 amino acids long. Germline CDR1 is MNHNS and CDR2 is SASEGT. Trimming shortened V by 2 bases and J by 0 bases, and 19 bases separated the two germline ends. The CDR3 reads CASSEPPAFGRMNTEAFF. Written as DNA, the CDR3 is TGTGCCAGCAGTGAACCCCCGGCCTTCGGACGGATGAACACTGAAGCTTTCTTT.

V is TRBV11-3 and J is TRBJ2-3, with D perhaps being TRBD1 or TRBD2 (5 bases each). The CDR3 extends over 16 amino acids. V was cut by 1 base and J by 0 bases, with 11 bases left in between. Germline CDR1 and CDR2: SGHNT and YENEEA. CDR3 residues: CASSLGEGLSTDTQYF. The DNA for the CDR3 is TGTGCCAGCAGCTTAGGAGAGGGGTTAAGCACAGATACGCAGTATTTT.

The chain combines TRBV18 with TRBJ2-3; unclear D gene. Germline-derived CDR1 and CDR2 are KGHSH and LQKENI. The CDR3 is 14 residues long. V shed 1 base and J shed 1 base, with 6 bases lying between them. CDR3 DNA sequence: TGTGCCAGCTCACCACTAGGCCGCACAGATACGCAGTATTTT. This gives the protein CASSPLGRTDTQYF.

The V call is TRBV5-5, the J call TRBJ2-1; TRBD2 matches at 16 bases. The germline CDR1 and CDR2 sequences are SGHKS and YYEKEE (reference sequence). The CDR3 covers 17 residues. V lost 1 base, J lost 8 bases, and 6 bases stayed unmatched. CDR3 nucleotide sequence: TGTGCCAGCAGCTTGTCCGGGACTAGCGGGGGGGCCCATGAGCAGTTCTTC. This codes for CASSLSGTSGGAHEQFF. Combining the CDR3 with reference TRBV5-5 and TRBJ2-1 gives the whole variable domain DAGVTQSPTHLIKTRGQQVTLRCSPISGHKSVSWYQQVLGQGPQFIFQYYEKEERGRGNFPDRFSARQFPNYSSELNVNALLLGDSALYLCASSLSGTSGGAHEQFFGPGTRLTVL.

The CDR3 region has the DNA TGTGCCAGCAGCTCAGGGGGGAACTATGGCTACACCTTC. Its translation: CASSSGGNYGYTF. The V gene is TRBV11-2, the J gene TRBJ1-2; 7 nucleotides match TRBD1. J was trimmed by 2 bases and V by 4 bases; bases with no gene match: 1. The CDR3 consists of 13 residues. Germline assignment: CDR1 SGHAT and CDR2 FQNNGV.